The TCR beta chain described here comes from a study of blood T cell repertoires in COVID-19. The repertoire was sequenced with immunoSEQ multiplex PCR; TCRdb's copy has only in-frame clones and lacks some. The sample contains about 160,000 clones, about 90% of which appear only once. This CDR3 has 13 residues. CDR1 and CDR2 (germline): SEHNR, FQNEAQ (reference sequence). The junction had 2 bases not matched to a gene; V was cut back by 5 bases and J by 2 bases. The chain links TRBV7-9 to TRBJ1-2; 7 nucleotides agree with TRBD1. This TCR was recovered from a man in his sixties with acute or convalescent COVID-19. The sample comprised peripheral blood. As DNA, the CDR3 is TGTGCCAGCAGCGTGACAGGGAACTATGGCTACACCTTC. Translated, it gives CASSVTGNYGYTF.